This T cell receptor (beta chain) is from a study of cytomegalovirus exposure and HLA in healthy donors. The PCR made use of 60 Vbeta and 13 Jbeta primers. Sequencing was performed with immunoSEQ multiplex PCR; in TCRdb, only in-frame clones are kept and a portion is missing. This sample carries about 160,000 clones, about four fifths of them seen once, and the ten largest clones take approximately 7%. V trimming: 4 bases; J trimming: 6 bases; junction bases outside the gene matches: 10. CDR1 and CDR2 (germline): SGDLS, YYNGEE. This CDR3 is built from 16 residues. The sequenced material came from PBMCs. V is TRBV9 and J is TRBJ2-2, with 9 bases fitting TRBD2. The receptor comes from a woman under 40 in good health and CMV-seropositive. DNA for the CDR3: TGTGCCAGCAGCTCCACCGGGACTAGCAGGCCCGGGGAGCTGTTTTTT. It codes for CASSSTGTSRPGELFF.